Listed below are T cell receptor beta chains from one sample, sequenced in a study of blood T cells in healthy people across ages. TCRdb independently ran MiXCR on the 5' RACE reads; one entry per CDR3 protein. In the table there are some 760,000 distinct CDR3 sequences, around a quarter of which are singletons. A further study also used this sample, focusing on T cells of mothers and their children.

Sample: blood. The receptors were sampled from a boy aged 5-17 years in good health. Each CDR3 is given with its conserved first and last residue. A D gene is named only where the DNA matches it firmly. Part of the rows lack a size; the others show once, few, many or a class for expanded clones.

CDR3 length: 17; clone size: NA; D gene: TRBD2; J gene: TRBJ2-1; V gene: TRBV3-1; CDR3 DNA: TGTGCCAGCAGCCAAACTAGCGGGGAAATGCGTTACAATGAGCAGTTCTTC; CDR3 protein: CASSQTSGEMRYNEQFF
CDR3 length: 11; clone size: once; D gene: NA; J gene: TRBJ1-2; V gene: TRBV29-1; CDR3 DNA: TGCAGCGTACCTACTCCGGGTGGCTACACCTTC; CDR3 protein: CSVPTPGGYTF
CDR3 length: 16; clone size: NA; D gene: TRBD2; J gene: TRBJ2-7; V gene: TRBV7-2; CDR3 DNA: TGTGCCAGCAGCTTAGTCCAACTAGCGGGAGGGGGCGAGCAGTACTTC; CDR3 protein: CASSLVQLAGGGEQYF
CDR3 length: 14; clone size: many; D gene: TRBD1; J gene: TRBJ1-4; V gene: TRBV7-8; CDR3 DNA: TGTGCCAGCAGCCCTGGACAGGGGGATGAAAAACTGTTTTTT; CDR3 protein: CASSPGQGDEKLFF
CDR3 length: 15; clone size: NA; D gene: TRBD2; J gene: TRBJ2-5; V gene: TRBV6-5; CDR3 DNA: TGTGCCAGCAAACAATCCGGGACTAGCTATGAGACCCAGTACTTC; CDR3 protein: CASKQSGTSYETQYF
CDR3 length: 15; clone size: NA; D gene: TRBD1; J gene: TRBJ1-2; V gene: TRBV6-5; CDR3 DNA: TGTGCCAGCAGTCGGACAGGGGGGAGTAACTATGGCTACACCTTC; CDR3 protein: CASSRTGGSNYGYTF
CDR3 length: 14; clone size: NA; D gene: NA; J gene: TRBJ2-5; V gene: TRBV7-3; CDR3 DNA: TGTGCCAGCATACCCCAACTAACACGGGGGACCCAGTACTTC; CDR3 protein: CASIPQLTRGTQYF
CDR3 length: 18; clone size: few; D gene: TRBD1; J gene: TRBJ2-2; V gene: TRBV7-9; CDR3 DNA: TGTGCCAGCAGCTTACCCTCAGGGGGACAGATTAACACCGGGGAGCTGTTTTTT; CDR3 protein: CASSLPSGGQINTGELFF
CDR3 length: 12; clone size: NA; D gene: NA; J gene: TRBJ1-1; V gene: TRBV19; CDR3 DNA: TGTGCCAGTAGCGACGGATACACTGAAGCTTTCTTT; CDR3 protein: CASSDGYTEAFF
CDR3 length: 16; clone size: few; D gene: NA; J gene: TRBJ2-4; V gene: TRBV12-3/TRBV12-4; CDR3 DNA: TGTGCCAGCAGTTTTTTCGGGCTGCCAGGGCCGAACATTCAGTACTTC; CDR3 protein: CASSFFGLPGPNIQYF
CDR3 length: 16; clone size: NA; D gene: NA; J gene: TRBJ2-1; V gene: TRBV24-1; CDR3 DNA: TGTGCCACCAGTGATCAGAAACAGGGAACCTACAATGAGCAGTTCTTC; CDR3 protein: CATSDQKQGTYNEQFF
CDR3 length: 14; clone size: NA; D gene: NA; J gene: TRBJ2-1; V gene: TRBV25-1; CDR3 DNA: TGTGCCAGCAACAACCCAGACAGTATGTATGAGCAGTTCTTC; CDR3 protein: CASNNPDSMYEQFF
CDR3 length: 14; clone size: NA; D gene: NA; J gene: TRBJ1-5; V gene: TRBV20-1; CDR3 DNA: TGCAGTGCTTCTCAGGATCCCGTCGATCAGCCCCAGCATTTT; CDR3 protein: CSASQDPVDQPQHF
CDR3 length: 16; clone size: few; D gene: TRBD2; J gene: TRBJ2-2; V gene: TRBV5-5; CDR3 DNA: TGTGCCAGCAGCTTTGGAGGGAGGGAGAACACCGGGGAGCTGTTTTTT; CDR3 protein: CASSFGGRENTGELFF
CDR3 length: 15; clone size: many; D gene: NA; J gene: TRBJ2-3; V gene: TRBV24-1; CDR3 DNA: TGTGCCACCAGTGAGTCGCAGGGGACCCGAAATACGCAGTATTTT; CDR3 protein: CATSESQGTRNTQYF
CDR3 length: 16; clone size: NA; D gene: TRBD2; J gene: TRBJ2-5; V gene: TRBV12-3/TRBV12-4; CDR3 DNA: TGTGCCAGCAGTCGCACAACTAGCGGGGGGGCGGAGACCCAGTACTTC; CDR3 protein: CASSRTTSGGAETQYF
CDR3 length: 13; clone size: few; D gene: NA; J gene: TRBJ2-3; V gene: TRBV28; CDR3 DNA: TGTGCCAGCAGTCCCGGACTTTGGGATACGCAGTATTTT; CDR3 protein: CASSPGLWDTQYF
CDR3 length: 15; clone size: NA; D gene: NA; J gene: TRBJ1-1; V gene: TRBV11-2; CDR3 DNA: TGTGCCAGCAGCTTAGCACTGGAGGGGGGCACTGAAGCTTTCTTT; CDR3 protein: CASSLALEGGTEAFF
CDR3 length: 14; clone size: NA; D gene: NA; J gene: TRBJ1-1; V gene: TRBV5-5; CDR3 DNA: TGTGCCAGCAGCTTGAGGGGGGCGCCGACTGAAGCTTTCTTT; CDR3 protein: CASSLRGAPTEAFF
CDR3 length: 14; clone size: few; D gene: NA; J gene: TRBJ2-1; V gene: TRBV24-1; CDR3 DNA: TGTACCACCAGTGATTTTGGGCGGGGAAATGAGCAGTTCTTC; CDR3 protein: CTTSDFGRGNEQFF
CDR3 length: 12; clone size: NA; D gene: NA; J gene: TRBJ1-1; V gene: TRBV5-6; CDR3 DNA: TGTGCCAGCAGCTTCTGGAACACTGAAGCTTTCTTT; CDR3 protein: CASSFWNTEAFF
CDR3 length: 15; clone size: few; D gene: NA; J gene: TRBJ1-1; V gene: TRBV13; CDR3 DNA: TGTGCCAGCAGCAGACCTGAGGCGGCAAACACTGAAGCTTTCTTT; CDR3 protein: CASSRPEAANTEAFF
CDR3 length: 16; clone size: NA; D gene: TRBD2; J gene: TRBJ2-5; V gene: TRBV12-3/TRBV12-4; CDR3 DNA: TGTGCCAGCAGTGGCCCGGGACTAGCGGGGGGGGAGACCCAGTACTTC; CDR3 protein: CASSGPGLAGGETQYF
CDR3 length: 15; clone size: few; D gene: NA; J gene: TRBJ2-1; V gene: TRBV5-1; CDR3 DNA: TGCGCCAGCAGCTTGGGTGGGGACCCCGGGAATGAGCAGTTCTTC; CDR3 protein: CASSLGGDPGNEQFF
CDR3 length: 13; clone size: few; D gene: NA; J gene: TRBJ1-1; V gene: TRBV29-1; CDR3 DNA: TGCAGCGTTGCGACAGGCCCCAACACTGAAGCTTTCTTT; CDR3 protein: CSVATGPNTEAFF
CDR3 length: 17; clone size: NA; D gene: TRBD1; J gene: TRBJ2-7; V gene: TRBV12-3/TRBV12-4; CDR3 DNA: TGTGCCGGCAGTCCCGAACAGGGGCCCTATGGTGCGTACGAGCAGTACTTC; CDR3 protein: CAGSPEQGPYGAYEQYF
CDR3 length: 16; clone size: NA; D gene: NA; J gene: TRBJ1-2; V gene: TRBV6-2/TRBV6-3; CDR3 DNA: TGTGCCAGCAGTTACGGGGGAGTCAGAGCTAACTATGGCTACACCTTC; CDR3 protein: CASSYGGVRANYGYTF
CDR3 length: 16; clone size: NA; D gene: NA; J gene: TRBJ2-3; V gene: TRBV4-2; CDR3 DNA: TGTGCCAGCAGCCACGACGGAAGCAGGGGCACAGATACGCAGTATTTT; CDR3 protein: CASSHDGSRGTDTQYF
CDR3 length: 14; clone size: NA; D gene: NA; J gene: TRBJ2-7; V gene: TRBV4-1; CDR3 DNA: TGCGCCAGCAGCCCCCCCGACGTTTCCTACGAGCAGTACTTC; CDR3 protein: CASSPPDVSYEQYF
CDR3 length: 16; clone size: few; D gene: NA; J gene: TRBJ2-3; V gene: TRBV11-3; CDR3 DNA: TGTGCCAGCAGCTTCCCAGTGGGGCAGGGAGAAGATACGCAGTATTTT; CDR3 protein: CASSFPVGQGEDTQYF
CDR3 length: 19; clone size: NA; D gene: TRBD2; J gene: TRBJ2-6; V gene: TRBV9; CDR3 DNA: TGTGCCAGCAGCGAACCCCAGGGAGGGACGAGCTCTGGGGCCAACGTCCTGACTTTC; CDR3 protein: CASSEPQGGTSSGANVLTF
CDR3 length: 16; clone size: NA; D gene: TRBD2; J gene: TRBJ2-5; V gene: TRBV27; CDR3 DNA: TGTGCCAGCAGCCGACTAGCGGGAATGTACCAAGAGACCCAGTACTTC; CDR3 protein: CASSRLAGMYQETQYF
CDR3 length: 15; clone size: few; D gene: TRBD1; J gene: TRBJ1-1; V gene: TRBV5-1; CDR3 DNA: TGCGCCAGCAGCCCGGGCTTGACAGGGAGCACTGAAGCTTTCTTT; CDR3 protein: CASSPGLTGSTEAFF
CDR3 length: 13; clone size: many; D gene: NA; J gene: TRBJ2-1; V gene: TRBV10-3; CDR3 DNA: TGTGCCATCAAACGGGACGGATACAATGAGCAGTTCTTC; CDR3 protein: CAIKRDGYNEQFF
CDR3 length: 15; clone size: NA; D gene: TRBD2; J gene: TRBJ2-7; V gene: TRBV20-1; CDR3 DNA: TGCAGTGCGACGCTAGCGGGAGGACCCTTCTACGAGCAGTACTTC; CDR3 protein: CSATLAGGPFYEQYF
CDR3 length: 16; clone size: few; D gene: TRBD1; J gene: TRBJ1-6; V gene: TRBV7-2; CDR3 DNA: TGTGCCAGCAGCACTAGGGACAGGGGGTCTAATTCACCCCTCCACTTT; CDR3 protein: CASSTRDRGSNSPLHF
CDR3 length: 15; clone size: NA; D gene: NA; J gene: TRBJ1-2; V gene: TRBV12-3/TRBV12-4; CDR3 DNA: TGTGCCAGCAGTCTACAGGCAGGGAATGGTCTTGGCTACACCTTC; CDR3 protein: CASSLQAGNGLGYTF
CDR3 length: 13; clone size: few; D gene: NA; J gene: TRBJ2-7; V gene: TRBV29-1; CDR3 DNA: TGCAGCGTTGAAGAAGGGGGTGGGTACGAGCAGTACTTC; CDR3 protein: CSVEEGGGYEQYF
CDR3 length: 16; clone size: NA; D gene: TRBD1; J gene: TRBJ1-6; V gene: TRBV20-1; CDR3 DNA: TGCAGTGCTAGAGATTTGGACAGGGCCCTAGGTTCACCCCTCCACTTT; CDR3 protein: CSARDLDRALGSPLHF
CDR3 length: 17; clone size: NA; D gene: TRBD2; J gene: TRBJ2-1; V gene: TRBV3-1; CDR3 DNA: TGTGCCAGCAGCCCCTTAGCGGGGGGGCCCTCCTACAATGAGCAGTTCTTC; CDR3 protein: CASSPLAGGPSYNEQFF
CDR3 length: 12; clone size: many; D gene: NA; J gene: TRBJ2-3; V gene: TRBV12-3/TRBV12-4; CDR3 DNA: TGTGCCAGCAGCCCCCCCGCAGATACGCAGTATTTT; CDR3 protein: CASSPPADTQYF
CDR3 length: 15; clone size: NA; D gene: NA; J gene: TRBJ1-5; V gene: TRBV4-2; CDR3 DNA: TGTGCCAGCAGCCCTCGCCAATTTAGCAATCAGCCCCAGCATTTT; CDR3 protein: CASSPRQFSNQPQHF
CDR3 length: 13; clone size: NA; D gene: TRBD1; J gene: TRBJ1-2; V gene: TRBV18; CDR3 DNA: TGTGCCAGCTCGGACAGGGGGCCGGAAGGCTACACCTTC; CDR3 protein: CASSDRGPEGYTF
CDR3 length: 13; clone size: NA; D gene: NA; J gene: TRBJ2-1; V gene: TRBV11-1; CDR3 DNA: TGTGCCAGCAGCGCGAATCTGGGGGAGACCCAGTGCTTC; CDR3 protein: CASSANLGETQCF
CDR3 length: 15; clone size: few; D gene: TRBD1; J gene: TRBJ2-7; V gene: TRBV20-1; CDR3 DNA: TGCAGTGCCTCCACCGGGACAGGGTTCTCCTACGAGCAGTACTTC; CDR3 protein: CSASTGTGFSYEQYF
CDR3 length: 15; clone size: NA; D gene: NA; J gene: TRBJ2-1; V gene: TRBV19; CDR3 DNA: TGTGCCAGTAGTACCCACGGGGACCCACCCAATGAGCAGTTCTTC; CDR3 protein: CASSTHGDPPNEQFF
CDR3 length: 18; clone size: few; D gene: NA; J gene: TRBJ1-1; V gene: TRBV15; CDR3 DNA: TGTGCCACCAGCAGAGATCCCCGAGTAGGACGGACTTCCGCTGAAGCTTTCTTT; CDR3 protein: CATSRDPRVGRTSAEAFF
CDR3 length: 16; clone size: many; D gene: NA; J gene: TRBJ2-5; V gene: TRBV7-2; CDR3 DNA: TGTGCCAGCAGCTTAATCGCACAGCCGTCGAGGGAGACCCAGTACTTC; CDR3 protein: CASSLIAQPSRETQYF
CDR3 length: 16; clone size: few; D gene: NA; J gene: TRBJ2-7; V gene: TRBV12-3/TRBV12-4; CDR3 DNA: TGTGCCAGCACCCCCCATATAGAAACCCCCTCCTACGAGCAGTACTTC; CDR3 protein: CASTPHIETPSYEQYF
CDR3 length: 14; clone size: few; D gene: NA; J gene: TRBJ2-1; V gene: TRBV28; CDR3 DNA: TGTGCCAGCAGGGTAGATGGAACCTACAATGAGCAGTTCTTC; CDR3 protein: CASRVDGTYNEQFF
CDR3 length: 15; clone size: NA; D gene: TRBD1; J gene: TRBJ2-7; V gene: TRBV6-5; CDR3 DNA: TGTGCCAGCAGTGACCTGGGACAGATGGCCTACGAGCAGTACTTC; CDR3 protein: CASSDLGQMAYEQYF
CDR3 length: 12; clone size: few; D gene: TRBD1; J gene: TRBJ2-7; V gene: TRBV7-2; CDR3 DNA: TGTGCCAGCACTCGGGACAGCTACGAGCAGTACTTC; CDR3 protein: CASTRDSYEQYF
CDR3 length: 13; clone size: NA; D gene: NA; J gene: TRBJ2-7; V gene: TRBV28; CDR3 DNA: TGTGCCAGCACTCCCCTGGGTACCTACGAGCAGTACTTC; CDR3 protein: CASTPLGTYEQYF
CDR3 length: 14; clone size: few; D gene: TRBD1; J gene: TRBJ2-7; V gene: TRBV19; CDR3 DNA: TGTGCCAGTCGATTCCGGGACAGAGGCTACGAGCAGTACTTC; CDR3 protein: CASRFRDRGYEQYF
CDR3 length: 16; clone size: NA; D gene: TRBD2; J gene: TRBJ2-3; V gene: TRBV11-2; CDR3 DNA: TGTGCCAGCAGCTTTGGGCTAGCGGGACGAGGAGATACGCAGTATTTT; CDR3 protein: CASSFGLAGRGDTQYF
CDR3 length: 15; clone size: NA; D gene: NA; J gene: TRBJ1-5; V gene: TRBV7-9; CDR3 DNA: TGTGCCAGCAGCTTCGGGAGCATGAGCAATCAGCCCCAGCATTTT; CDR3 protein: CASSFGSMSNQPQHF
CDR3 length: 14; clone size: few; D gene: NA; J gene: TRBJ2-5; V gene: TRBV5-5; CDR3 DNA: TGTGCCAGCAGCTCCGACATACACCAAGAGACCCAGTACTTC; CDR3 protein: CASSSDIHQETQYF